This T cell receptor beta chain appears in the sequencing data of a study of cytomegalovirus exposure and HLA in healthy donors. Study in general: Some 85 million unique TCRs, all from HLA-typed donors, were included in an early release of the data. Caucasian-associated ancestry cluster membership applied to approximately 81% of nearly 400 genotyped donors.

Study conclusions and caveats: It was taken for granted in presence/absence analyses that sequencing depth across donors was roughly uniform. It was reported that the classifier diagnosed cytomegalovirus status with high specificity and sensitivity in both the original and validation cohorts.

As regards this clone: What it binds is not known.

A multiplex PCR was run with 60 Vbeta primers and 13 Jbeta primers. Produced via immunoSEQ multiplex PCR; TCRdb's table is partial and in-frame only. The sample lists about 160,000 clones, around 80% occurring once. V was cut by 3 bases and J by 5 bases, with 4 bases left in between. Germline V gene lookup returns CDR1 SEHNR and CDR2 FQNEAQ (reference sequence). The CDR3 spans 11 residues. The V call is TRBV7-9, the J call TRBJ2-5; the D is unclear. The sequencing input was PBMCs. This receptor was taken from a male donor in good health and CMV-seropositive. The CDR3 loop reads CASSFLETQYF. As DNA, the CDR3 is TGTGCCAGCAGCTTCCTTGAGACCCAGTACTTC. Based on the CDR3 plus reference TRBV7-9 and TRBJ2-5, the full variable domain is DTGVSQNPRHKITKRGQNVTFRCDPISEHNRLYWYRQTLGQGPEFLTYFQNEAQLEKSRLLSDRFSAERPKGSFSTLEIQRTEQGDSAMYLCASSFLETQYFGPGTRLLVL.